This entry describes one T cell receptor beta chain. Clones were sequenced by immunoSEQ multiplex PCR, and TCRdb holds only the in-frame ones, with some missing. The sample has fewer than 70,000 clones, about 86% seen once. This CDR3 contains 14 residues. V lost 8 bases to trimming and J lost 6 bases; unmatched junction nucleotides: 9. Germline CDR1 and CDR2: MNHNY and SVGAGI (reference sequence). This sample stems from a study of OX40 agonist ivuxolimab in advanced cancers. The source was CD4+ or CD8+ T cells sorted from blood, collected in a trial of the OX40 agonist ivuxolimab. The rearrangement links TRBV6-6 to TRBJ1-5; 8 nucleotides align to TRBD1. This TCR came from an adult with an advanced solid tumor such as melanoma, head and neck, liver or kidney cancer. Here the CDR3 reads CASGGQEVSQPQHF. The CDR3 nucleotides are TGTGCCAGCGGGGGACAGGAGGTGTCTCAGCCCCAGCATTTT.